Following are 21 T cell receptor beta chains from one sample sequenced in a study of T cells expressing NK-cell markers. TCRdb processed the 5' RACE reads again and assigns one entry to each CDR3 protein, with no DNA. The sample table sets out hundreds of thousands of distinct CDR3 sequences. Specimen: blood T cells: a sorted CD56 or NKG2C T cell subset, CD4+ or CD8+ T cells, or bulk PBMC T cells (not recorded which). These receptors all come from a man in his late teens or twenties in good health.

The chain employs TRBV6-6 and TRBJ2-1; TCRdb's D gene call, TRBD2, goes unchecked for lack of DNA. The germline V gene has CDR1 MNHNY and CDR2 SVGAGI (reference sequence). The CDR3 has 13 amino acids. The CDR3 reads CATSGGLYNEQFF.

The chain is built from TRBV29-1 and TRBJ2-7; the D gene TCRdb calls, TRBD2, cannot be checked with no DNA. CDR3 size: 15 residues. The germline gives CDR1 SQVTM, CDR2 ANQGSEA. This chain's CDR3 is CSVVKGLAGVHEQYF.

The chain employs TRBV29-1 and TRBJ2-1. This CDR3 contains 12 residues. CDR1 is SQVTM, CDR2 ANQGSEA, per germline. The CDR3 loop is CSVERSYNEQFF.

The chain is built from TRBV20-1 and TRBJ2-1; TCRdb's assignment of TRBD2 cannot be checked, as there is no DNA. This CDR3 contains 18 residues. Germline loops: CDR1 DFQATT, CDR2 SNEGSKA (reference sequence). This CDR3 reads CSANSLAGGPGSYNEQFF.

The V and J genes are TRBV5-5 and TRBJ2-7; TCRdb gives TRBD2 as the D gene, but with no DNA this cannot be confirmed. Germline V gives CDR1 SGHKS, CDR2 YYEKEE (reference sequence). This CDR3 has 14 amino acids. CDR3 residues: CASSLATREYEQYF.

J is TRBJ2-5 and V is TRBV6-1; checking the TCRdb D call of TRBD2 is not possible without DNA. Germline V lookup: CDR1 MNHNS, CDR2 SASEGT. The CDR3 loop spans 14 amino acids. The CDR3 spells CASSPGSSGETQYF.

CDR3 sequence reads: CASSLGLALKVTDTQYF. The V call is TRBV7-9, the J call TRBJ2-3; with no DNA, the TCRdb D assignment of TRBD2 cannot be verified. CDR1 is SEHNR and CDR2 is FQNEAQ in the germline V gene (reference sequence). The CDR3 runs to 17 residues.

The J gene is TRBJ2-1, the V gene TRBV7-2; TCRdb designates TRBD2, a call that cannot be tested without DNA. This CDR3 is built from 12 residues. Germline V lookup: CDR1 SGHTA, CDR2 FQGNSA. CDR3 amino acids: CASSPTSAEQFF.

J is TRBJ2-3 and V is TRBV25-1. The CDR3 contains 11 residues. The germline V gene has CDR1 MGHDK and CDR2 SYGVNS. CDR3 residues: CASIRGGTQYF.

The V call is TRBV28, the J call TRBJ1-4; TCRdb returns TRBD1, unconfirmable since there is no DNA. CDR3 length: 18 amino acids. The V gene's germline CDR1 is MDHEN and CDR2 SYDVKM. This CDR3 is CASSYPLSTGGVDEKLFF.

CDR3 in amino acids: CSASPDRGRTYEQYF. This rearrangement joins TRBV20-1 to TRBJ2-7; no DNA is available, so the TRBD1 call from TCRdb remains unchecked. The CDR3 sequence is 15 residues long. Germline-derived CDR1 and CDR2 are DFQATT and SNEGSKA (reference sequence).

This chain connects TRBV18 to TRBJ1-4. Germline V gene data show CDR1 as KGHSH and CDR2 as LQKENI. The CDR3 is 12 amino acids. The CDR3 is CASSPRGEKLFF. Combining the CDR3 with reference TRBV18 and TRBJ1-4 gives the whole variable domain NAGVMQNPRHLVRRRGQEARLRCSPMKGHSHVYWYRQLPEEGLKFMVYLQKENIIDESGMPKERFSAEFPKEGPSILRIQQVVRGDSAAYFCASSPRGEKLFFGSGTQLSVL.

The rearrangement joins TRBV29-1 to TRBJ1-2; there is no DNA to check the TCRdb D call of TRBD1. From germline, CDR1 is SQVTM and CDR2 ANQGSEA. The CDR3 has 14 residues. This chain's CDR3 is CSVRTEGGVPGYTF.

The rearrangement links TRBV20-1 to TRBJ2-6. Germline CDR1 is DFQATT and CDR2 is SNEGSKA (reference sequence). This CDR3 comprises 16 residues. The CDR3 protein is CSARDRTTSGANVLTF.

The chain combines TRBV30 with TRBJ2-2; TCRdb selects TRBD1, and the lack of DNA leaves this call unchecked. The CDR3 sequence is 15 residues long. CDR1 is GTSNPN, CDR2 SVGIG, per germline (reference sequence). CDR3 amino acids: CAWSAGVKNTGELFF.

This rearrangement joins TRBV11-2 to TRBJ2-2; TCRdb gives TRBD1 as the D gene, but with no DNA this cannot be confirmed. Looked up from germline, CDR1 is SGHAT and CDR2 is FQNNGV. The CDR3 covers 15 residues. CDR3 loop: CASRPPGRNTGELFF.

The chain has TRBV20-1 and TRBJ1-1; as DNA is missing, the TRBD1 call by TCRdb cannot be tested. The germline V gene has CDR1 DFQATT and CDR2 SNEGSKA (reference sequence). The CDR3 consists of 15 residues. CDR3: CSARTDRAGYTEAFF.

The gene calls are TRBV28 and TRBJ1-3. Germline-derived CDR1 and CDR2 are MDHEN and SYDVKM. The CDR3 totals 16 residues. This CDR3 is CASSSPDRSPGNTIYF.

The chain couples TRBV15 to TRBJ2-5; absent DNA, TCRdb's TRBD2 call cannot be checked. Per germline, CDR1 LNHNV and CDR2 YYDKDF (reference sequence). This CDR3 spans 14 amino acids. CDR3 sequence: CATSRDKGPQTQYF.

The rearrangement uses TRBV30 and TRBJ2-2; as DNA is missing, the TRBD2 call by TCRdb cannot be tested. Germline values: CDR1 GTSNPN, CDR2 SVGIG (reference sequence). This CDR3 comprises 15 residues. This chain's CDR3 is CAWRATGLSTGELFF.

The chain couples TRBV2 to TRBJ2-4; TCRdb names TRBD1, which stays unverified in the absence of DNA. The germline V gene has CDR1 SNHLY and CDR2 FYNNEI. CDR3 length: 16 amino acids. CDR3 protein: CASSPGGTLTKNIQYF.